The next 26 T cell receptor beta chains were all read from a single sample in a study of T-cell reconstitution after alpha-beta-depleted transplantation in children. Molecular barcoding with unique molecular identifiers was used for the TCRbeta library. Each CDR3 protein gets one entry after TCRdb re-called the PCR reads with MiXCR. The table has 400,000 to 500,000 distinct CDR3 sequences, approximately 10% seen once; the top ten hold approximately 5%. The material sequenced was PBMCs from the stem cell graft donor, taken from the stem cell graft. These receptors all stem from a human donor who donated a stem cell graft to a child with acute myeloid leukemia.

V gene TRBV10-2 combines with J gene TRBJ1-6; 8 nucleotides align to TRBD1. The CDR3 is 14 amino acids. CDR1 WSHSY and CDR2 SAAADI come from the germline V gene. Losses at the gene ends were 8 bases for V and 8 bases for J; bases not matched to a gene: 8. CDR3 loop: CASSGTGEDSPLHF. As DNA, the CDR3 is TGCGCCAGCTCAGGGACAGGAGAGGATTCACCCCTCCACTTT.

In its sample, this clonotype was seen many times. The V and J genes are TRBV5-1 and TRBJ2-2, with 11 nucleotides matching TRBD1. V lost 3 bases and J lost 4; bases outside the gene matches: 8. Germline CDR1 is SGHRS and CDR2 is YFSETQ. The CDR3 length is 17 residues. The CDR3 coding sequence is TGCGCCAGCAGCTGGACCCGTGGGACAGGGGGCACCGGGGAGCTGTTTTTT. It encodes CASSWTRGTGGTGELFF.

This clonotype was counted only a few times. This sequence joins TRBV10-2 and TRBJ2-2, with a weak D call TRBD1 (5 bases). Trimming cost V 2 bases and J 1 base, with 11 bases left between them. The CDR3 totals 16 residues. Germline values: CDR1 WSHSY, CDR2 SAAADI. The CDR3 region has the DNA TGCGCCAGCAGTGAGCCAGGGTTCGGGAACACCGGGGAGCTGTTTTTT. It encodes CASSEPGFGNTGELFF.

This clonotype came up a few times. The CDR3 DNA is TGCGCCAGCAGCCAAGATCTCCGGCCGAACACTGAAGCTTTCTTT. Translated: CASSQDLRPNTEAFF. This rearrangement joins TRBV4-1 to TRBJ1-1; D gene ambiguous. Germline values: CDR1 MGHRA, CDR2 YSYEKL. The CDR3 consists of 15 residues. Trimming stripped 0 bases from V and 1 base from J, with 9 bases between.

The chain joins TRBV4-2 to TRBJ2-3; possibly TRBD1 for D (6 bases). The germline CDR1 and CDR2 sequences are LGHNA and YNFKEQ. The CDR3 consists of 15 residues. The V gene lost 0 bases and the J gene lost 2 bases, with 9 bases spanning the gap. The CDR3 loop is CASSQETGLTDTQYF. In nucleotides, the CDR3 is TGTGCCAGCAGCCAAGAGACAGGACTCACAGATACGCAGTATTTT.

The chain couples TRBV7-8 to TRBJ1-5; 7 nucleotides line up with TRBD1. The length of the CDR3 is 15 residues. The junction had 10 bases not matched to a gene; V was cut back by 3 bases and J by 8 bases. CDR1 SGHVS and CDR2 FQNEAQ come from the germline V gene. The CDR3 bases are TGTGCCAGCAGCTTCCTACGACAGGGTGGAGAGCCCCAGCATTTT. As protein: CASSFLRQGGEPQHF.

This CDR3 is CASSQDSGGDEQYF. CDR3 DNA sequence: TGCGCCAGCAGCCAGGACAGTGGCGGCGACGAGCAGTACTTC. V gene TRBV5-1 combines with J gene TRBJ2-7, with D perhaps matching TRBD1 (6 bases). Germline-derived CDR1 and CDR2 are SGHRS and YFSETQ. Between the trimmed V and J ends, which lost 4 bases and 5 bases, there was a span of 16 bases. CDR3 size: 14 residues.

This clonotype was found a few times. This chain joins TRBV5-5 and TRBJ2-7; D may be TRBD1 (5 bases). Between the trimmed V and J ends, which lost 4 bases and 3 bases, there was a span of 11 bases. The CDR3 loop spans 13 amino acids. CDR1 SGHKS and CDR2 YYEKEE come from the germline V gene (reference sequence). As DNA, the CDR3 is TGTGCCAGCAGCCCCGACAGTCTCTACGAGCAGTACGTC. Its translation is CASSPDSLYEQYV.

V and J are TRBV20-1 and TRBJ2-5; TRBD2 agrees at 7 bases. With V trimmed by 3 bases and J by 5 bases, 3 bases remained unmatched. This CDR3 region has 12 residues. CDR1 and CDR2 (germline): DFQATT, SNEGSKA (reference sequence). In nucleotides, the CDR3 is TGCAGTGCTAGGACTAGCTACGAGACCCAGTACTTC. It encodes CSARTSYETQYF.

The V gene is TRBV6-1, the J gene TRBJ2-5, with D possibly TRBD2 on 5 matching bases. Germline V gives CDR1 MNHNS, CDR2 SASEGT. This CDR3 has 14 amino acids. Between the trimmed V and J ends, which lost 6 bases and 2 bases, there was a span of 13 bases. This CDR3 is CASSLSGKQETQYF. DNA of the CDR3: TGTGCCAGCAGCCTGTCGGGGAAACAAGAGACCCAGTACTTC.

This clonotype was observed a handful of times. The CDR3 protein is CASSDTSGGPDTQYF. The CDR3 DNA reads TGTGCCAGCAGTGACACTAGCGGGGGGCCAGATACGCAGTATTTT. This chain joins TRBV6-4 and TRBJ2-3; 12 bases align to TRBD2. The germline V gene encodes CDR1 MRHNA and CDR2 SNTAGT. The CDR3 totals 15 residues. The ends lost 2 bases at V and 4 bases at J; junction bases unmatched: 1.

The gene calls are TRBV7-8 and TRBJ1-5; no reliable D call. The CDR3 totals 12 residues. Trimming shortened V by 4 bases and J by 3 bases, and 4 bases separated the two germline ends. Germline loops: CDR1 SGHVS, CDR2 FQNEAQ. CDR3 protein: CASSSTNQPQHF. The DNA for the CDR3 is TGTGCCAGCAGCTCCACCAATCAGCCCCAGCATTTT.

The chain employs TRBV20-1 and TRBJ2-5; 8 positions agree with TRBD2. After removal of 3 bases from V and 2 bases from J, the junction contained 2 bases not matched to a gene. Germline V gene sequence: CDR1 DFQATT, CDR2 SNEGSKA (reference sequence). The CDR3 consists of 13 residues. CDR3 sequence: CSARGLGQETQYF. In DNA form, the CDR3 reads TGCAGTGCTAGGGGACTAGGGCAAGAGACCCAGTACTTC.

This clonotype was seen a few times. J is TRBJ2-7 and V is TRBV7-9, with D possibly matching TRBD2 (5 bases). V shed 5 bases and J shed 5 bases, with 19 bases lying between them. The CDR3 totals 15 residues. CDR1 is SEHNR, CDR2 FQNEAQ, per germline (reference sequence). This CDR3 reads CASSQLVGVRHEQYF. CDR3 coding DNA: TGTGCCAGCAGCCAACTCGTGGGAGTGAGACACGAGCAGTACTTC. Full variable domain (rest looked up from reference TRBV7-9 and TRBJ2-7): DTGVSQNPRHKITKRGQNVTFRCDPISEHNRLYWYRQTLGQGPEFLTYFQNEAQLEKSRLLSDRFSAERPKGSFSTLEIQRTEQGDSAMYLCASSQLVGVRHEQYFGPGTRLTVT.

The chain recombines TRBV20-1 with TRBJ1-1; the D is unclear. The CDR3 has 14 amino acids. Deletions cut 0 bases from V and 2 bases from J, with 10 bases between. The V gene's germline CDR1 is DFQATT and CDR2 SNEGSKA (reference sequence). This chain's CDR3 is CSARDALVNTEAFF. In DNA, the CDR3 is TGCAGTGCTAGAGACGCCTTAGTCAACACTGAAGCTTTCTTT.

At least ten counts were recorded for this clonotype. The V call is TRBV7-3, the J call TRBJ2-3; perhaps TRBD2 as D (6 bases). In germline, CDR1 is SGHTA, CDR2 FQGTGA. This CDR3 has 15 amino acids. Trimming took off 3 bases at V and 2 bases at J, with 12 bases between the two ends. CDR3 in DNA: TGTGCCAGCAGCTTGGCGGGATACCCCACAGATACGCAGTATTTT. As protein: CASSLAGYPTDTQYF.

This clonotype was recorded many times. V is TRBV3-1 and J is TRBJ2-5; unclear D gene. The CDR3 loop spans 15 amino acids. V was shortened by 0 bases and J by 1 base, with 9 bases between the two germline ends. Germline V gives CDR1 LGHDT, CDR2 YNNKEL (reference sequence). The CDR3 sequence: CASSQDLTPQETQYF. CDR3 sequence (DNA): TGTGCCAGCAGCCAAGATCTTACACCCCAAGAGACCCAGTACTTC.

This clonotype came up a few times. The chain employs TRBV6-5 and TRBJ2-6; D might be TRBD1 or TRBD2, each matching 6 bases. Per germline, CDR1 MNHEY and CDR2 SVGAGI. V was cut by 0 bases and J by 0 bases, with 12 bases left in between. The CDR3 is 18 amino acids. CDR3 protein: CASSYSRGGYSGANVLTF. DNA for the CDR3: TGTGCCAGCAGTTACTCGAGAGGGGGGTACTCTGGGGCCAACGTCCTGACTTTC.

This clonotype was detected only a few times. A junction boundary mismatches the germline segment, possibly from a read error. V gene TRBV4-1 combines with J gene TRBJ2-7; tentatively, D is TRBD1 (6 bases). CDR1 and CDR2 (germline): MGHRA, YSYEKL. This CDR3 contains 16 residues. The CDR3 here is CASSQGNTGFSNEQYF. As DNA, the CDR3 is TGCGCCAGCAGCCAAGGAAATACAGGGTTCTCCAACGAGCAGTACTTC.

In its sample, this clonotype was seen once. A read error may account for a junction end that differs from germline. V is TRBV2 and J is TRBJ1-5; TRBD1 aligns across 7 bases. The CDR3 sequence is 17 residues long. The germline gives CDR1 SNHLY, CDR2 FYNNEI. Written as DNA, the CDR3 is TGTGCCAGCAGCACCACCGGTGACGACAGGGTATCTCAGCCCCATCATTTT. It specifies CASSTTGDDRVSQPHHF.

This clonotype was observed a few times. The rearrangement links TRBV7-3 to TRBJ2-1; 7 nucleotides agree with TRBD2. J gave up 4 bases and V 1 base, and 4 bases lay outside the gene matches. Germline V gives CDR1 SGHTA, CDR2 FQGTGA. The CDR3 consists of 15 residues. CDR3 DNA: TGTGCCAGCAGCTTAATATTAGCGGGTTACAATGAGCAGTTCTTC. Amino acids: CASSLILAGYNEQFF.

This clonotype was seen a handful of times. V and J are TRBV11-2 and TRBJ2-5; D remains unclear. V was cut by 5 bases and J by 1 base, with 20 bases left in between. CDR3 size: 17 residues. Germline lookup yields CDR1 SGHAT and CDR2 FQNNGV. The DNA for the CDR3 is TGTGCCAGCAGCCACCCCTTGGAAGGGCTACCCCAAGAGACCCAGTACTTC. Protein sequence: CASSHPLEGLPQETQYF.

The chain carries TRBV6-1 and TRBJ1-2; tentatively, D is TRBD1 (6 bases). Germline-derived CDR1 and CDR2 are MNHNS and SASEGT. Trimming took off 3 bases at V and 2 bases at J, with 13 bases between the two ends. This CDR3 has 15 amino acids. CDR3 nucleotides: TGTGCCAGCAGTGAGGCAATAACAGGGAACTATGGCTACACCTTC. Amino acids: CASSEAITGNYGYTF.

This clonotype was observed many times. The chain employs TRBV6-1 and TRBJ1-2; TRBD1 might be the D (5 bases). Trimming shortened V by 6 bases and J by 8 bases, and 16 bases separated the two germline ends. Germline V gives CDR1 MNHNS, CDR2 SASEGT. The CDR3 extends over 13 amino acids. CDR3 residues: CASSPDSLRGYTF. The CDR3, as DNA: TGTGCCAGCAGCCCTGACAGTTTAAGAGGCTACACCTTC.

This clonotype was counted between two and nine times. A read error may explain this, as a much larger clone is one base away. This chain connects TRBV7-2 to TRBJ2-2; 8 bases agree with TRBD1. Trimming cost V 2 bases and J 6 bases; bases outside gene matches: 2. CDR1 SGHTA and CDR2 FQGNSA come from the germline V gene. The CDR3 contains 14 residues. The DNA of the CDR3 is TGTGCCAGCAGCTTACACAGGGGGTCCGGGGAGCTGTTTTTT. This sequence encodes CASSLHRGSGELFF.

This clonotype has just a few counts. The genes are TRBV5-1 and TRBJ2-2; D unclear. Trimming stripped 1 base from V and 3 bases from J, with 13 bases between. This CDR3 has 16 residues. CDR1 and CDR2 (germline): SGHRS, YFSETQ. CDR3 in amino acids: CASSLLPPRDTGELFF. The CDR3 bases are TGCGCCAGCAGCTTGCTTCCACCCCGAGACACCGGGGAGCTGTTTTTT. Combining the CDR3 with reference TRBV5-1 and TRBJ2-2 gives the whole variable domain KAGVTQTPRYLIKTRGQQVTLSCSPISGHRSVSWYQQTPGQGLQFLFEYFSETQRNKGNFPGRFSGRQFSNSRSEMNVSTLELGDSALYLCASSLLPPRDTGELFFGEGSRLTVL.